The present TCR beta chain was sequenced within a study of T cell responses to AZD1222 COVID-19 vaccine. Germline trimming cut 5 bases from V and 7 bases from J; bases unmatched to any gene: 8. Germline CDR1 reads MNHEY; CDR2 reads SMNVEV (reference sequence). The CDR3 totals 14 residues. Concerning this clone: Its antigen is currently unknown.

Study-level points and caveats: Clonal diversity was possibly underestimated; the donors were predominantly white British and more often female. Only a handful of AZD1222 recipients, about six in all, had baseline seropositivity. Rises in breadth and depth of Spike-specific TCRs came after two AZD1222 doses. Epitopes outside B.1.351 and B.1.1.7 mutated regions reportedly drew nearly half of spike TCRs.

Data came from immunoSEQ multiplex PCR; TCRdb stores just in-frame clones and leaves some out. Among about 25,000 clones listed, more than 75% were seen once. The sample was peripheral blood, taken 28 days after the second AZD1222 dose. This TCR derives from an adult who received the AZD1222 COVID-19 vaccine. This chain links TRBV27 with TRBJ1-2; 9 bases match TRBD1. In DNA form, the CDR3 reads TGTGCCAGCAGTCAGGGACAGGGAGTCAGTGGCTACACCTTC. Translated: CASSQGQGVSGYTF.